The rows below give T cell receptor beta chains drawn from one sample of a study of CD8 T cells in ankylosing spondylitis. TCRdb reprocessed the 5' RACE reads with MiXCR, giving one entry per CDR3 protein. The sample has 310,000 or so distinct CDR3 sequences, about 19% seen once. The sequenced sample consisted of blood, either unsorted or a sorted T cell fraction (not recorded which). The receptors here all came from a male donor with ankylosing spondylitis or in good health (not recorded which). Both conserved end residues are part of each CDR3. The order of the fields is D gene, J gene, clone size, V gene, CDR3 DNA, CDR3 protein. The D gene is left open where the match is weak. Clone size is given for some rows only: seen once, a few or many times, or a class if the clone is expanded.

>NA|TRBJ1-1|many|TRBV20-1
TGCAGTGCTAGAGGAGTATCTTACACTGAAGCTTTCTTT
CSARGVSYTEAFF
>NA|TRBJ1-6|NA|TRBV4-2
TGTGCCAGCAGCCAAGATACGGCTCGTGGGCAGGGGAGTTATTCACCCCTCCACTTT
CASSQDTARGQGSYSPLHF
>TRBD1|TRBJ1-1|NA|TRBV28
TGTGCCAGCAGTCGGGGACAGCAGGGCACTGAAGCTTTCTTT
CASSRGQQGTEAFF
>NA|TRBJ1-3|few|TRBV9
TGTGCCAGCAGCTCTTCACTTTTACACTCTGGAAACACCATATATTTT
CASSSSLLHSGNTIYF
>NA|TRBJ2-3|NA|TRBV7-3
TGTGCCAGCAGCCCTCAGGGGGGGCCCACAGATACGCAGTATTTT
CASSPQGGPTDTQYF
>NA|TRBJ1-2|NA|TRBV7-2
TGTGCCAGCAGCTTAGGGGGGTCAGGCCACGGCTACACCTTC
CASSLGGSGHGYTF
>NA|TRBJ2-3|NA|TRBV7-6
TGTGCCAGCAGCTTAGCGAGCCCTGGTGGCACAGATACGCAGTATTTT
CASSLASPGGTDTQYF
>NA|TRBJ2-5|NA|TRBV29-1
TGCAGCGGCATGGAGGTTGAGACCCAGTACTTC
CSGMEVETQYF
>NA|TRBJ1-6|few|TRBV7-8
TGTGCCAGCAGCTTAGCGATGGGGGCCGGCGGGGGTTATTCACCCCTCCACTTT
CASSLAMGAGGGYSPLHF
>NA|TRBJ2-1|few|TRBV3-1
TGTGCCAGCAGCTTAAACCCGGGACCACTTTCCTACAATGAGCAGTTCTTC
CASSLNPGPLSYNEQFF
>TRBD2|TRBJ2-5|few|TRBV10-2
TGCGCCAGCAGTGAGGGAACGGGAGTGGGGGGGGCCCAGTACTTC
CASSEGTGVGGAQYF
>NA|TRBJ1-5|NA|TRBV20-1
TGCAGTGCTAGAGCGCCTAATCAGCCCCAGCATTTT
CSARAPNQPQHF
>NA|TRBJ1-4|NA|TRBV5-1
TGCGCCAGCAGCCCGGACGGGAATGAAAAACTGTTTTTT
CASSPDGNEKLFF
>NA|TRBJ2-1|NA|TRBV7-2
TGTGCCAGCAGCAAGCAGGGTCATGAGCAGTTCTTC
CASSKQGHEQFF
>NA|TRBJ1-4|few|TRBV2
TGTGCCAGCAGTGGGGGGACACCGGTGAGACTGTTTTTT
CASSGGTPVRLFF
>NA|TRBJ1-4|many|TRBV20-1
TGCAGTGCTGATTCCGGGGGCGAAAAACTGTTTTTT
CSADSGGEKLFF
>TRBD1|TRBJ1-1|many|TRBV29-1
TGCAGCGTCCAGGGGGCCTTTCAAGCTTTCTTT
CSVQGAFQAFF
>NA|TRBJ2-5|NA|TRBV15
TGTGCCACCAGCCCCCAATTGGGCAGTGAGTATGAAGAGACCCAGTACTTC
CATSPQLGSEYEETQYF
>TRBD2|TRBJ2-3|few|TRBV9
TGTGCCAGCAGTAGCGGGAACACAGATACGCAGTATTTT
CASSSGNTDTQYF
>TRBD1|TRBJ1-1|few|TRBV2
TGTGCCAGCACTACAACGGGACAGTTTGAAGCTTTCTTT
CASTTTGQFEAFF
>NA|TRBJ2-5|NA|TRBV7-8
TGTGCCAGCACCCGGACGGAGACCCAGTACTTC
CASTRTETQYF
>NA|TRBJ1-1|many|TRBV7-8
TGTGCCAGCAGCTTACCAGGGGCTGAAGCTTTCTTT
CASSLPGAEAFF
>NA|TRBJ2-5|NA|TRBV6-1
TGTGCCAGCAGCAACGACCACACAATTAGTAAGACCCAGTACTTC
CASSNDHTISKTQYF
>TRBD1|TRBJ1-2|NA|TRBV5-1
TGCGCCAGCAGCCCAGTGACAGGGAGGAACTATGGCTACACCTTC
CASSPVTGRNYGYTF
>NA|TRBJ2-1|few|TRBV5-5
TGTGCCAGCAGCTTGGGTCATAGCTCCTACAATGAGCAGTTCTTC
CASSLGHSSYNEQFF
>TRBD1|TRBJ1-6|NA|TRBV20-1
TGCAGTGCTTCCCGACAGGGTGCCAATTCACCCCTCCACTTT
CSASRQGANSPLHF
>NA|TRBJ1-1|many|TRBV12-3/TRBV12-4
TGTGCCAGCAGTTTGGTCAGGAACTCTGAAGCTTTCTTT
CASSLVRNSEAFF
>TRBD1|TRBJ2-3|few|TRBV29-1
TGCAGCGTTGAAGGGACAGGGTTCGGAGCAGATACGCAGTATTTT
CSVEGTGFGADTQYF
>NA|TRBJ1-2|NA|TRBV6-5
TGTGCCAGCAGTTACTCCGAATTCAACTATGGCTACACCTTC
CASSYSEFNYGYTF
>NA|TRBJ2-1|few|TRBV20-1
TGCAGTGCTAGCAACAGACCCTCTTACAATGAGCAGTTCTTC
CSASNRPSYNEQFF